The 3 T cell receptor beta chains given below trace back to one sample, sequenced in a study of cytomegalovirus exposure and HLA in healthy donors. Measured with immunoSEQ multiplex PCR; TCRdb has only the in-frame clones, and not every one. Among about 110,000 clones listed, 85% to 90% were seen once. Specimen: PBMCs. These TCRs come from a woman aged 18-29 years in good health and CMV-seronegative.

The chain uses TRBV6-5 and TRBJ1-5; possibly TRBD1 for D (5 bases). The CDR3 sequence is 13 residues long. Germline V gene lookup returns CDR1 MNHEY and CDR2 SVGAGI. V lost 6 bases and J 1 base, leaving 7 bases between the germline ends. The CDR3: CASSDSSNQPQHF. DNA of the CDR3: TGTGCCAGCAGCGACAGCAGCAATCAGCCCCAGCATTTT.

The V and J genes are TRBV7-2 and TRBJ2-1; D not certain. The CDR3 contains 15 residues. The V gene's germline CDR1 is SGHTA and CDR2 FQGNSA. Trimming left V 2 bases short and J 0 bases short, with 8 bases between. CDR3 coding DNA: TGTGCCAGCAGCTTATCGATTAGCTCCTACAATGAGCAGTTCTTC. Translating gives CASSLSISSYNEQFF.

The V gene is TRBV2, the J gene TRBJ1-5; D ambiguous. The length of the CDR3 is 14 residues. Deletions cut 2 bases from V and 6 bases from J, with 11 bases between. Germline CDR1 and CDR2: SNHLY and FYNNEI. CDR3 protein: CASSEWTGIQPQHF. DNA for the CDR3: TGTGCCAGCAGTGAATGGACGGGGATTCAGCCCCAGCATTTT.